This entry lists 22 T cell receptor beta chains sequenced from one sample in a study of T cell repertoires in cytomegalovirus infection. Each CDR3 protein is one row after TCRdb ran MiXCR on the reads. The profile shows roughly 100,000 distinct CDR3 sequences, roughly 41% of them singletons. Their cognate antigens are unknown. The material was CD8+ T cells from cultured PBMCs, obtained from culture after CMV antigen stimulation. These receptor sequences come from a human donor in good health (CMV status not recorded). Some clones in this sample may be carry-over from other donors' samples.

V usage is TRBV7-2 and J usage is TRBJ1-2, with D uncertain. V lost 1 base to trimming and J lost 4 bases, with 10 bases between them. Germline V gene data show CDR1 as SGHTA and CDR2 as FQGNSA. The CDR3 sequence is 14 residues long. Written as DNA, the CDR3 is TGTGCCAGCAGCTTAGGAGGCCAGTTCTATGGCTACACCTTC. It is translated as CASSLGGQFYGYTF.

This clonotype has only a few counts. The V call is TRBV2, the J call TRBJ2-1; D is possibly TRBD2 (5 bases). Deletions cut 2 bases from V and 4 bases from J, with 9 bases between. There are 14 residues in the CDR3. Looked up from germline, CDR1 is SNHLY and CDR2 is FYNNEI. The chain's CDR3 is CASSETEVYNEQFF. The DNA of the CDR3 is TGTGCCAGCAGTGAAACGGAGGTTTACAATGAGCAGTTCTTC.

This clonotype showed up just a few times. The chain has TRBV5-6 and TRBJ1-1; 7 bases are a match to TRBD1. CDR1 and CDR2 (germline): SGHDT, YYEEEE. The J segment lost 0 bases and the V segment lost 4 bases, leaving 6 bases of the junction unmatched. The CDR3 has 15 residues. Here the CDR3 reads CASSGETGMNTEAFF. CDR3 bases: TGTGCCAGCAGCGGAGAGACAGGGATGAACACTGAAGCTTTCTTT.

Only a few counts were recorded for this clonotype. V usage is TRBV19 and J usage is TRBJ1-1; no clear D. Trimming pared 8 bases from V and 5 bases from J, leaving 9 bases between. The germline V gene has CDR1 LNHDA and CDR2 SQIVND (reference sequence). The CDR3 is 11 residues long. CDR3 protein: CASERTTEAFF. The DNA for the CDR3 is TGTGCCAGTGAAAGAACAACTGAAGCTTTCTTT.

In its sample, this clonotype was seen a few times. This sequence joins TRBV19 and TRBJ1-5; D might be TRBD1 (6 bases). CDR3 length equals 15 residues. The V gene lost 5 bases and the J gene lost 4 bases, with 15 bases spanning the gap. Looked up from germline, CDR1 is LNHDA and CDR2 is SQIVND (reference sequence). CDR3 nucleotides: TGTGCCAGTAGTTTCCGGGGGGCTCCTAATCAGCCCCAGCATTTT. Its translation: CASSFRGAPNQPQHF.

This clonotype showed up just a few times. This chain connects TRBV27 to TRBJ2-2; 8 bases agree with TRBD2. The CDR3 contains 15 residues. The trim removed 6 bases at V and 4 bases at J, leaving 7 bases unmatched. Germline CDR1 is MNHEY and CDR2 is SMNVEV (reference sequence). The CDR3 coding sequence is TGTGCCAGCAGCCTCATAGCGGGGCTCACCGGGGAGCTGTTTTTT. This codes for CASSLIAGLTGELFF.

J is TRBJ2-7 and V is TRBV4-1; 7 nucleotides agree with TRBD2. The V segment lost 1 base and the J segment 4 bases; nucleotides outside the gene matches: 7. This CDR3 has 15 amino acids. Germline V gives CDR1 MGHRA, CDR2 YSYEKL. CDR3 nucleotides: TGCGCCAGCAGCCAAGGGCTAGCGGTCCGATACGAGCAGTACTTC. Translated, it gives CASSQGLAVRYEQYF.

In DNA, the CDR3 is TGTGCCAGCAGTGAATTAAGAGGGGACACTGAAGCTTTCTTT. Translating gives CASSELRGDTEAFF. The chain combines TRBV25-1 with TRBJ1-1; D is perhaps TRBD1 (5 bases). V was trimmed by 1 base and J by 3 bases, leaving 9 bases between them. The CDR3 has 14 amino acids. Germline CDR1 MGHDK, CDR2 SYGVNS.

Only a few counts were recorded for this clonotype. The chain combines TRBV7-3 with TRBJ2-3; 12 nucleotides line up with TRBD2. The CDR3 runs 16 residues. Losses at the gene ends were 5 bases for V and 2 bases for J; bases not matched to a gene: 5. From germline, CDR1 is SGHTA and CDR2 FQGTGA. The CDR3 region has the DNA TGTGCCAGCAGCCGGCGACTAGCGGGAGACACAGATACGCAGTATTTT. It is translated as CASSRRLAGDTDTQYF.

This clonotype appeared a few times. The rearrangement links TRBV7-9 to TRBJ1-3; maybe TRBD1 (6 bases). This CDR3 has 18 amino acids. The germline V and J ends were trimmed by 5 bases and 3 bases, with 23 bases remaining between them. CDR1 is SEHNR, CDR2 FQNEAQ, per germline (reference sequence). The CDR3 DNA sequence: TGTGCCAGCAGCCCCAGCTTCCTGACAGGCCGTCATGGAAACACCATATATTTT. It translates to CASSPSFLTGRHGNTIYF.

The rearrangement links TRBV27 to TRBJ2-7; D gene ambiguous. The CDR3 loop spans 15 amino acids. The germline V gene encodes CDR1 MNHEY and CDR2 SMNVEV (reference sequence). Deletions cut 1 base from V and 5 bases from J, with 15 bases between. As DNA, the CDR3 is TGTGCCAGCAGTTTATACCCCACTCCCTCGGACGAGCAGTACTTC. This encodes CASSLYPTPSDEQYF.

This clonotype was counted a single time. The V call is TRBV5-1, the J call TRBJ1-1; no reliable D call. The CDR3 is 18 residues long. Germline CDR1 and CDR2: SGHRS and YFSETQ. V shed 0 bases and J shed 0 bases, with 18 bases lying between them. The CDR3 sequence: CASSLEPLPGYMNTEAFF. DNA of the CDR3: TGCGCCAGCAGCTTGGAACCCCTCCCCGGGTACATGAACACTGAAGCTTTCTTT.

This rearrangement joins TRBV29-1 to TRBJ2-7; D is unclear. This CDR3 has 12 residues. V was shortened by 0 bases and J by 3 bases, with 6 bases between the two germline ends. CDR1 is SQVTM and CDR2 is ANQGSEA in the germline V gene. The CDR3 protein is CSVEDNSYEQYF. CDR3 in DNA: TGCAGCGTTGAAGATAACAGCTACGAGCAGTACTTC.

The gene calls are TRBV7-2 and TRBJ1-5, with D possibly TRBD1 on 5 matching bases. V dropped 0 bases and J dropped 6 bases, with 12 bases sitting between them. The germline V gene has CDR1 SGHTA and CDR2 FQGNSA. The CDR3 is 15 residues long. CDR3 DNA sequence: TGTGCCAGCAGCTTAGCGCGGGGGGGGGTTCAGCCCCAGCATTTT. Its protein is CASSLARGGVQPQHF. Drawing the rest from reference TRBV7-2 and TRBJ1-5, the complete variable domain is GAGVSQSPSNKVTEKGKDVELRCDPISGHTALYWYRQSLGQGLEFLIYFQGNSAPDKSGLPSDRFSAERTGGSVSTLTIQRTQQEDSAVYLCASSLARGGVQPQHFGDGTRLSIL.

The rearrangement uses TRBV19 and TRBJ2-1, with 7 positions matching TRBD2. Trimming took 6 bases from V and 4 from J; bases not matched to a gene: 6. The germline V gene has CDR1 LNHDA and CDR2 SQIVND (reference sequence). The CDR3 has 14 residues. The CDR3 nucleotides are TGTGCCAGTAGCGTCCCAGCGGGGTACAATGAGCAGTTCTTC. It yields the protein CASSVPAGYNEQFF. The variable domain in full, completed from reference TRBV19 and TRBJ2-1, reads DGGITQSPKYLFRKEGQNVTLSCEQNLNHDAMYWYRQDPGQGLRLIYYSQIVNDFQKGDIAEGYSVSREKKESFPLTVTSAQKNPTAFYLCASSVPAGYNEQFFGPGTRLTVL.

There are many counts of this clonotype. The chain employs TRBV11-2 and TRBJ2-3; no clear D gene. Trimming left V 2 bases short and J 6 bases short, with 6 bases between. Germline CDR1 SGHAT, CDR2 FQNNGV. The CDR3 is made up of 12 amino acids. CDR3 DNA sequence: TGTGCCAGCAGCTTAATGGTCGATACGCAGTATTTT. Translation: CASSLMVDTQYF. The variable domain in full, completed from reference TRBV11-2 and TRBJ2-3, reads EAGVAQSPRYKIIEKRQSVAFWCNPISGHATLYWYQQILGQGPKLLIQFQNNGVVDDSQLPKDRFSAERLKGVDSTLKIQPAKLEDSAVYLCASSLMVDTQYFGPGTRLTVL.

Turning to this clonotype: The junction departs from the called germline gene at one end, perhaps through a read error. The chain employs TRBV7-9 and TRBJ1-6; no clear D. This CDR3 comprises 16 residues. Germline CDR1 and CDR2: SEHNR and FQNEAQ (reference sequence). The CDR3 loop is CDSSLDKLPYNSPLHF. The CDR3 nucleotides are TGTGACAGCAGCTTAGATAAGCTGCCCTATAATTCACCCCTCCACTTT.

This rearrangement joins TRBV19 to TRBJ1-1; D uncertain. Germline V gene lookup returns CDR1 LNHDA and CDR2 SQIVND (reference sequence). This CDR3 has 14 amino acids. Trimming pared 5 bases from V and 0 bases from J, leaving 10 bases between. For the CDR3, the DNA is TGTGCCAGTAGTCCCCCGGCGATGAACACTGAAGCTTTCTTT. This sequence encodes CASSPPAMNTEAFF.

This clonotype was recorded a few times. CDR3 DNA sequence: TGCAGCGGAAAGACAGGGATTAACACTGAAGCTTTCTTT. Encoded protein: CSGKTGINTEAFF. The chain is built from TRBV29-1 and TRBJ1-1; 7 bases agree with TRBD1. The germline CDR1 and CDR2 sequences are SQVTM and ANQGSEA. After removal of 7 bases from V and 2 bases from J, the junction contained 7 bases not matched to a gene. The CDR3 totals 13 residues.

The chain is built from TRBV7-8 and TRBJ2-3; a possible D gene is TRBD1 (6 bases). Trimming stripped 5 bases from V and 2 bases from J, with 11 bases between. This CDR3 region has 14 residues. Germline-derived CDR1 and CDR2 are SGHVS and FQNEAQ. CDR3 bases: TGTGCCAGCAGCGTGTGGGGGCCCACAGATACGCAGTATTTT. Amino acid sequence: CASSVWGPTDTQYF.

This clonotype occurred a few times. This chain joins TRBV20-1 and TRBJ2-7, with D possibly called TRBD1 or TRBD2 (5 bases each). V was pared by 1 base and J by 0 bases, with 10 bases between. The CDR3 runs 14 residues. Germline-derived CDR1 and CDR2 are DFQATT and SNEGSKA (reference sequence). CDR3 bases: TGCAGTGCTAGAGGTTTGGGGGACTCCTACGAGCAGTACTTC. Translation: CSARGLGDSYEQYF.

In its sample, this clonotype was seen a few times. The rearrangement uses TRBV12-3 or TRBV12-4 and TRBJ2-5; TRBD1 agrees at 9 bases. With 1 base clipped from V and 4 bases from J, the junction kept 10 bases outside the gene matches. CDR3 length equals 17 residues. CDR3 DNA sequence: TGTGCCAGCAGTTTAGAGGGGGACAGGGTGGGAGGAGAGACCCAGTACTTC. It encodes CASSLEGDRVGGETQYF.